The rows below give T cell receptor beta chains drawn from one sample of a study of T-cell memory formation after mild COVID-19. TCRdb used MiXCR to reprocess the 5' RACE reads, holding one entry per CDR3 protein. The sample has about 150,000 distinct CDR3 sequences, around 13% seen once. The sample consisted of PBMCs or a T cell subset sorted from them (not recorded which). These receptors were taken from an adult woman who had mild COVID-19 (a few samples of this study predate the infection). Cell type and time point are not known. The CDR3 runs from the conserved cysteine through the conserved F or W.

J gene,V gene,CDR3 protein
TRBJ2-1,TRBV9,CASSKANEQFF
TRBJ2-3,TRBV18,CASTPGTHTDTQYF
TRBJ2-5,TRBV15,CATSRDRTAVGQETQYF
TRBJ2-7,TRBV28,CASSFGGYSYEQYF
TRBJ2-2,TRBV5-6,CASSFRGNTGELFF
TRBJ2-7,TRBV2,CASRGLAGRYEQYF
TRBJ2-2,TRBV6-5,CASIPTGTGNAGELFF
TRBJ2-7,TRBV5-1,CASSLTEKSSYEQYF
TRBJ2-7,TRBV13,CASNEGSNEQYF
TRBJ2-7,TRBV7-9,CASSSYVGPNYYEQYF
TRBJ2-2,TRBV12-3/TRBV12-4,CASSLTSGSVKLFF
TRBJ2-3,TRBV20-1,CSARVGTASTDTQYF
TRBJ2-7,TRBV25-1,CASSDSLPYEQYF
TRBJ2-5,TRBV7-2,CASSPGGRKTQYF
TRBJ2-1,TRBV12-3/TRBV12-4,CASSSGTLADEQFF
TRBJ2-7,TRBV11-2,CASSTGGYEQYF
TRBJ2-3,TRBV20-1,CSATNFRGGDTQYF